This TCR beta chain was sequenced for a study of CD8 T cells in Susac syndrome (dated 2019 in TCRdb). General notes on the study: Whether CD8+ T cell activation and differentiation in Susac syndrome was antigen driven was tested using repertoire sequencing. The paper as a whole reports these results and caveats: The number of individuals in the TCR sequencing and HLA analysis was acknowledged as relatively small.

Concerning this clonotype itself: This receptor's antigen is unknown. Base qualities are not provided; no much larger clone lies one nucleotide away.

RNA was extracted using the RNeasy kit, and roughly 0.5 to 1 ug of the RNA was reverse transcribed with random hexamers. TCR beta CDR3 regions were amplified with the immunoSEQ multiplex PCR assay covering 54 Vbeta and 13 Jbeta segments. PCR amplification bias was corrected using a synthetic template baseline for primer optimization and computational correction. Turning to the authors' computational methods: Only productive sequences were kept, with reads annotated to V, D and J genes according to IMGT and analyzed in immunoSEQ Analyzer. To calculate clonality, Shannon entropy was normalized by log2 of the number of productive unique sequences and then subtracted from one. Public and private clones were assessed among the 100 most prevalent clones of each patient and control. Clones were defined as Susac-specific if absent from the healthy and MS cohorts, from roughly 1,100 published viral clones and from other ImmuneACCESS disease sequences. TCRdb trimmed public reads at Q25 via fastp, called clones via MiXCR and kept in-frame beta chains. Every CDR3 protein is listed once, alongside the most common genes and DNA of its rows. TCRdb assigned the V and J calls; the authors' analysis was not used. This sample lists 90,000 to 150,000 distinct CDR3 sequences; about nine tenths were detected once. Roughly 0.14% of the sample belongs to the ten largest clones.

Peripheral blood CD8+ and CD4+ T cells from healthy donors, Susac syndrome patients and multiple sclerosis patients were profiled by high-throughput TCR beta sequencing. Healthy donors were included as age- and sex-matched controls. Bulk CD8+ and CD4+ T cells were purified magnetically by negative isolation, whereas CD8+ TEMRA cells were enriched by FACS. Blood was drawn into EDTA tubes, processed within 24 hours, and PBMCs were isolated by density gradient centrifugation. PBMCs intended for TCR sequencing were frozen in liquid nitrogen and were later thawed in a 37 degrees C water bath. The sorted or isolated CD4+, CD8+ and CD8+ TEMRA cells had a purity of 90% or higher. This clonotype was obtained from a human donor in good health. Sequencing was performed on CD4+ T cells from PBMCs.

The CDR3 region reads CASSLLDMNTEAFF. The DNA sequence reads TGTGCCAGCAGTTTATTAGATATGAACACTGAAGCTTTCTTT. Recombination linked TRBV27 to TRBJ1-1; the D gene is unclear. The CDR3 measures 14 amino acids from cysteine to phenylalanine. The DNA shown is the 42-base CDR3, in frame from base 1. The germline V gene (reference sequence) yields MNHEY for CDR1 and SMNVEV for CDR2. V drops 1 base and J drops 0 bases, leaving 6 bases in between.